Listed here are 32 T cell receptor beta chains from one sample, sequenced in a study of blood T cell repertoires in COVID-19. Profiled with immunoSEQ multiplex PCR; TCRdb holds only in-frame clones, not every one. In the table there are more than 200,000 clones, approximately 90% of which are singletons. Sequencing used peripheral blood. The receptors were gathered from a young man with active or convalescent COVID-19.

V and J are TRBV20-1 and TRBJ2-7; no clear D gene. The CDR3 runs to 12 residues. With 3 bases removed from V and 4 bases from J, the gap between germline ends came to 10 bases. Germline V lookup: CDR1 DFQATT, CDR2 SNEGSKA (reference sequence). The CDR3 nucleotides are TGCAGTGCTAGTTTCCTCTCTTACGAGCAGTACTTC. Translation gives CSASFLSYEQYF.

V is TRBV28 and J is TRBJ1-2; tentative D call: TRBD1 (5 bases). Germline V lookup: CDR1 MDHEN, CDR2 SYDVKM. The V end was cut by 3 bases, the J end by 4 bases, with 9 bases between. The CDR3 runs to 13 residues. This chain's CDR3 is CASSLQGFYGYTF. CDR3 in DNA: TGTGCCAGCAGTTTGCAGGGTTTCTATGGCTACACCTTC.

The chain uses TRBV29-1 and TRBJ1-1; a weak D match, TRBD1 (5 bases). The germline V gene has CDR1 SQVTM and CDR2 ANQGSEA. The CDR3 has 15 residues. Trimming removed 6 bases at V and 4 bases at J, with 21 bases between. This chain's CDR3 is CSVSNHVLRGTEAFF. CDR3 sequence (DNA): TGCAGCGTAAGCAATCATGTATTAAGGGGCACTGAAGCTTTCTTT.

The chain is built from TRBV20-1 and TRBJ2-1; 7 positions match TRBD2. Trimming removed 3 bases from V and 5 bases from J; junction bases left unmatched: 10. The CDR3 is made up of 15 amino acids. The germline V gene has CDR1 DFQATT and CDR2 SNEGSKA (reference sequence). Written as DNA, the CDR3 is TGCAGTGCTAGTTATTTTCTAGCGGTAAACAATGAGCAGTTCTTC. Amino acids: CSASYFLAVNNEQFF.

The chain links TRBV7-9 to TRBJ1-4, with no clear D. Germline assignment: CDR1 SEHNR and CDR2 FQNEAQ (reference sequence). The CDR3 length is 13 residues. The germline V and J ends were trimmed by 1 base and 8 bases, with 8 bases remaining between them. CDR3 protein: CASSLEQTEKLFF. CDR3 nucleotide sequence: TGTGCCAGCAGCTTAGAGCAGACAGAAAAACTGTTTTTT. Based on the CDR3 plus reference TRBV7-9 and TRBJ1-4, the full variable domain is DTGVSQNPRHKITKRGQNVTFRCDPISEHNRLYWYRQTLGQGPEFLTYFQNEAQLEKSRLLSDRFSAERPKGSFSTLEIQRTEQGDSAMYLCASSLEQTEKLFFGSGTQLSVL.

The V gene is TRBV10-3, the J gene TRBJ1-5, with 8 bases aligning to TRBD1. After removal of 6 bases from V and 3 bases from J, the junction contained 1 base not matched to a gene. The CDR3 spans 13 residues. CDR1 and CDR2 (germline): ENHRY, SYGVKD. In DNA, the CDR3 is TGTGCCATCAGGGACAGGGACAATCAGCCCCAGCATTTT. The encoded protein is CAIRDRDNQPQHF.

The chain combines TRBV18 with TRBJ1-1; TRBD1 matches at 11 bases. The CDR3 length is 17 residues. Per germline, CDR1 KGHSH and CDR2 LQKENI. The V and J ends lost 3 bases and 6 bases, in that order; junction bases with no gene match: 12. CDR3 sequence: CASSPPRGQGGQAEAFF. For the CDR3, the DNA is TGTGCCAGCTCACCCCCGCGGGGACAGGGGGGACAGGCTGAAGCTTTCTTT.

This clone was seen only once. The rearrangement joins TRBV30 to TRBJ1-6; no clear D. Germline CDR1 reads GTSNPN; CDR2 reads SVGIG (reference sequence). Trimming removed 0 bases from V and 13 bases from J, with 16 bases in between. The CDR3 spans 14 residues. The CDR3 DNA follows: TGTGCCTGGAGTGTCGACCCGCGGAGGGTGCCCCTCCACTTT. Translating it yields CAWSVDPRRVPLHF. The variable domain in full, completed from reference TRBV30 and TRBJ1-6, reads SQTIHQWPATLVQPVGSPLSLECTVEGTSNPNLYWYRQAAGRGLQLLFYSVGIGQISSEVPQNLSASRPQDRQFILSSKKLLLSDSGFYLCAWSVDPRRVPLHFGNGTRLTVT.

This clone has a handful of counts. This chain connects TRBV10-3 to TRBJ2-3; 9 nucleotides line up with TRBD2. CDR1 and CDR2 (germline): ENHRY, SYGVKD. With 6 bases clipped from V and 5 bases from J, the junction kept 9 bases outside the gene matches. The CDR3 has 15 amino acids. The CDR3: CAIRVVRGGEDTQYF. The DNA of the CDR3 is TGTGCCATCAGGGTTGTGCGGGGGGGGGAAGATACGCAGTATTTT.

This chain links TRBV4-3 with TRBJ2-1, with TRBD2 identical over 13 bases. This CDR3 contains 16 residues. With V trimmed by 4 bases and J by 4 bases, 4 bases remained unmatched. In germline, CDR1 is LGHNA, CDR2 YSLEER. This CDR3 is CASSPGLAGDYNEQFF. Written as DNA, the CDR3 is TGCGCCAGCAGCCCTGGACTAGCGGGGGATTACAATGAGCAGTTCTTC.

A few counts support this clone. V and J are TRBV29-1 and TRBJ1-6, with D tentatively TRBD1 (5 bases). Trimming took off 4 bases at V and 6 bases at J, with 13 bases between the two ends. Germline CDR1 SQVTM, CDR2 ANQGSEA. The CDR3 spans 14 residues. The CDR3 DNA is TGCAGCGTTGTGGTGGGGGAGGGTAATTCACCCCTCCACTTT. The encoded protein is CSVVVGEGNSPLHF.

The chain has TRBV6-2 or TRBV6-3 and TRBJ2-1; TRBD2 agrees at 10 bases. In germline, CDR1 is MNHEY, CDR2 SVGEGT. This CDR3 region has 15 residues. V was clipped by 5 bases and J by 4 bases; unmatched bases: 5. CDR3 nucleotide sequence: TGTGCCAGCAGTACCGGACTAGCGGCATACAATGAGCAGTTCTTC. Translating it yields CASSTGLAAYNEQFF.

This clone was found once. V is TRBV9 and J is TRBJ2-5; TRBD1 might be the D (6 bases). CDR1 is SGDLS and CDR2 is YYNGEE in the germline V gene. The length of the CDR3 is 17 residues. Trimming removed 4 bases from V and 2 bases from J, with 21 bases in between. The CDR3 protein is CASSPNSGHRIQETQYF. Written as DNA, the CDR3 is TGTGCCAGCAGCCCTAACTCGGGACACCGAATACAAGAGACCCAGTACTTC.

This clone was detected only once. The J gene is TRBJ2-1, the V gene TRBV11-2; 8 positions agree with TRBD2. The germline V gene encodes CDR1 SGHAT and CDR2 FQNNGV. The junction had 12 bases not matched to a gene; V was cut back by 5 bases and J by 3 bases. The CDR3 consists of 17 residues. CDR3 sequence: CASSVFTGTRVYNEQFF. The DNA of the CDR3 is TGTGCCAGCAGCGTTTTTACCGGGACTAGGGTCTACAATGAGCAGTTCTTC. Supplemented by reference TRBV11-2 and TRBJ2-1, the full variable domain reads EAGVAQSPRYKIIEKRQSVAFWCNPISGHATLYWYQQILGQGPKLLIQFQNNGVVDDSQLPKDRFSAERLKGVDSTLKIQPAKLEDSAVYLCASSVFTGTRVYNEQFFGPGTRLTVL.

In its sample, this clone was seen once. The V call is TRBV20-1, the J call TRBJ2-7, with D unresolved. The CDR3 is 11 amino acids. Trimming removed 7 bases at V and 6 bases at J, with 13 bases between. Germline V lookup: CDR1 DFQATT, CDR2 SNEGSKA (reference sequence). CDR3 sequence: CSVHRPGEQYF. The DNA of the CDR3 is TGCAGTGTGCACCGTCCCGGCGAGCAGTACTTC.

The genes are TRBV27 and TRBJ1-1; TRBD1 is a possible D gene (5 bases). The germline gives CDR1 MNHEY, CDR2 SMNVEV (reference sequence). The V end lost 5 bases, the J end lost 1 base, and 14 bases lay between the germline ends. This CDR3 region has 15 residues. The CDR3 nucleotides read TGTGCCAGCAGTCCCTGGAGACAGCGGAACACTGAAGCTTTCTTT. As protein: CASSPWRQRNTEAFF.

The rearrangement uses TRBV6-4 and TRBJ2-1; 14 bases fit TRBD2. Germline CDR1 and CDR2: MRHNA and SNTAGT. V was clipped by 2 bases and J by 2 bases; unmatched bases: 8. The length of the CDR3 is 19 residues. The DNA of the CDR3 is TGTGCCAGCAGTGACCCGACTAGCGGGAGGGCCAGGGCCTACAATGAGCAGTTCTTC. It is translated as CASSDPTSGRARAYNEQFF.

The chain recombines TRBV4-3 with TRBJ2-7; the D gene is possibly TRBD1 (6 bases). V was trimmed by 0 bases and J by 6 bases, leaving 24 bases between them. The CDR3 has 18 amino acids. Germline V lookup: CDR1 LGHNA, CDR2 YSLEER. The CDR3 region is CASSQDYNGAGASGEQYF. In nucleotides, the CDR3 is TGCGCCAGCAGCCAAGATTATAATGGGGCAGGGGCGTCGGGCGAGCAGTACTTC.

The chain joins TRBV28 to TRBJ1-1; D is unclear. V was trimmed by 6 bases and J by 2 bases, leaving 7 bases between them. This CDR3 has 12 amino acids. CDR1 is MDHEN, CDR2 SYDVKM, per germline. CDR3 amino acids: CASRSTNTEAFF. The DNA of the CDR3 is TGTGCCAGCAGATCAACTAACACTGAAGCTTTCTTT.

This rearrangement joins TRBV18 to TRBJ2-3; 8 bases align to TRBD1. V lost 3 bases and J lost 1; bases outside the gene matches: 6. In germline, CDR1 is KGHSH, CDR2 LQKENI. There are 16 residues in the CDR3. The CDR3 protein is CASSPPGQGGTDTQYF. CDR3 nucleotides: TGTGCCAGCTCACCCCCCGGACAGGGAGGCACAGATACGCAGTATTTT.

The genes are TRBV28 and TRBJ2-3; D is perhaps TRBD2 (5 bases). Trimming stripped 7 bases from V and 0 bases from J, with 32 bases between. Germline V gene data show CDR1 as MDHEN and CDR2 as SYDVKM. This CDR3 has 21 residues. In DNA form, the CDR3 reads TGTGCCAGCACCCCAAGGGAGAGGATCCCGCCCAAAAGACCTAGCACAGATACGCAGTATTTT. Its translation: CASTPRERIPPKRPSTDTQYF.

The rearrangement links TRBV28 to TRBJ1-5, with D possibly being TRBD1 (6 bases). Germline V gene sequence: CDR1 MDHEN, CDR2 SYDVKM. Trimming removed 10 bases from V and 3 bases from J, with 16 bases in between. The CDR3 is made up of 14 amino acids. The CDR3 reads CATRRGDNNQPQHF. The CDR3 coding sequence is TGTGCCACCAGACGAGGGGACAACAATCAGCCCCAGCATTTT.

This rearrangement joins TRBV7-8 to TRBJ2-5; a weak D match, TRBD1 (5 bases). The V and J ends lost 4 bases and 4 bases respectively, with 19 bases between them. The CDR3 has 16 amino acids. Per the germline V gene, CDR1 is SGHVS and CDR2 is FQNEAQ. CDR3 amino acids: CASSWWDLGLGETQYF. CDR3 in DNA: TGTGCCAGCAGCTGGTGGGATTTGGGGCTGGGAGAGACCCAGTACTTC. Together with reference TRBV7-8 and TRBJ2-5, the CDR3 gives the full variable domain: GAGVSQSPRYKVAKRGQDVALRCDPISGHVSLFWYQQALGQGPEFLTYFQNEAQLDKSGLPSDRFFAERPEGSVSTLKIQRTQQEDSAVYLCASSWWDLGLGETQYFGPGTRLLVL.

V and J are TRBV19 and TRBJ2-3, with 7 bases fitting TRBD1. CDR3 length: 13 amino acids. V lost 6 bases and J lost 4; bases outside the gene matches: 4. CDR1 is LNHDA and CDR2 is SQIVND in the germline V gene (reference sequence). The CDR3 reads CASSLTGPDTQYF. CDR3 sequence (DNA): TGTGCCAGTAGCCTGACAGGGCCAGATACGCAGTATTTT. Drawing the rest from reference TRBV19 and TRBJ2-3, the complete variable domain is DGGITQSPKYLFRKEGQNVTLSCEQNLNHDAMYWYRQDPGQGLRLIYYSQIVNDFQKGDIAEGYSVSREKKESFPLTVTSAQKNPTAFYLCASSLTGPDTQYFGPGTRLTVL.

The rearrangement uses TRBV2 and TRBJ1-6; D not resolved. The CDR3 loop spans 12 amino acids. Germline assignment: CDR1 SNHLY and CDR2 FYNNEI. Trimming stripped 2 bases from V and 12 bases from J, with 8 bases between. The chain's CDR3 is CASSEWAGPLHF. The CDR3 bases are TGTGCCAGCAGTGAATGGGCCGGACCCCTCCACTTT.

This clone was recorded once. The J gene is TRBJ2-1, the V gene TRBV24-1; the D gene is possibly TRBD1 (5 bases). Looked up from germline, CDR1 is KGHDR and CDR2 is SFDVKD. Trimming cost V 5 bases and J 0 bases, with 10 bases left between them. The CDR3 sequence is 15 residues long. The CDR3: CATSGRVASYNEQFF. The CDR3 coding sequence is TGTGCCACCAGTGGCAGGGTCGCCTCCTACAATGAGCAGTTCTTC.

The rearrangement uses TRBV27 and TRBJ2-4; 9 bases are a match to TRBD2. Germline V gene lookup returns CDR1 MNHEY and CDR2 SMNVEV (reference sequence). This CDR3 contains 15 residues. The ends lost 3 bases at V and 9 bases at J; junction bases unmatched: 9. The CDR3 DNA sequence: TGTGCCAGCAGTTTCATGGCGGGAGGGCCTATCATTCAGTACTTC. Amino acids: CASSFMAGGPIIQYF.

CDR3 in amino acids: CASSPPTPGAFF. The CDR3 DNA follows: TGTGCCAGCTCACCACCGACACCAGGAGCTTTCTTT. The V call is TRBV18, the J call TRBJ1-1, with D unresolved. In germline, CDR1 is KGHSH, CDR2 LQKENI. Trimming shortened V by 0 bases and J by 10 bases, and 9 bases separated the two germline ends. The CDR3 has 12 residues.

V is TRBV29-1 and J is TRBJ2-7; possible D gene TRBD1, 6 bases. This CDR3 is 14 amino acids long. V lost 3 bases and J lost 6, with 18 bases in between. From germline, CDR1 is SQVTM and CDR2 ANQGSEA. CDR3 region: CSVEGASGTSEQYF. The CDR3 nucleotides are TGCAGCGTTGAGGGGGCGTCAGGGACGTCCGAGCAGTACTTC.

The genes are TRBV5-1 and TRBJ1-1; D perhaps matches TRBD1 (5 bases). V was cut by 4 bases and J by 5 bases, with 15 bases left in between. The CDR3 has 14 amino acids. In germline, CDR1 is SGHRS, CDR2 YFSETQ. This CDR3 reads CASSVPSGGTEAFF. CDR3 nucleotide sequence: TGCGCCAGCAGCGTTCCCAGCGGGGGGACTGAAGCTTTCTTT.

The chain has TRBV15 and TRBJ2-2; TRBD2 matches 8 bases. The V and J ends lost 4 bases and 10 bases, in that order; junction bases with no gene match: 11. The germline gives CDR1 LNHNV, CDR2 YYDKDF (reference sequence). The CDR3 consists of 15 residues. CDR3 amino acids: CATSTTLSGREELFF. The CDR3 DNA reads as TGTGCCACCAGCACCACATTGAGCGGGAGAGAGGAGCTGTTTTTT.

The chain's CDR3 is CASSPSGQETQYF. The CDR3 DNA reads TGTGCCAGCAGCCCTAGCGGACAAGAGACCCAGTACTTC. The genes are TRBV7-2 and TRBJ2-5, with TRBD2 identical over 7 bases. CDR1 and CDR2 (germline): SGHTA, FQGNSA. The CDR3 runs to 13 residues. The V segment lost 5 bases and the J segment 2 bases; nucleotides outside the gene matches: 2.